This T cell receptor (beta chain) was sequenced for a study of cytomegalovirus exposure and HLA in healthy donors. Study details: Of around 410 genotyped donors, roughly 81% grouped in the Caucasian-associated ancestry cluster.

Healthy bone marrow donors made up the cohort. The germline CDR1 and CDR2 sequences are SGHNT and YYREEE (reference sequence). This CDR3 is built from 14 residues. Trimming stripped 2 bases from V and 4 bases from J, with 12 bases between. Primers included in the PCR were 60 Vbeta and 13 Jbeta primers. Measured with immunoSEQ multiplex PCR; TCRdb has only the in-frame clones, and not every one. The table shows about 93,000 clones, with more than 55% occurring only once. What was sequenced was PBMCs. The rearrangement uses TRBV5-4 and TRBJ2-5; D is possibly TRBD2 (6 bases). The sequence derives from a boy aged 5-17 years in good health and CMV-seropositive. The CDR3 loop reads CASSFGRRGETQYF. CDR3 nucleotide sequence: TGTGCCAGCAGCTTTGGTCGGAGGGGAGAGACCCAGTACTTC.